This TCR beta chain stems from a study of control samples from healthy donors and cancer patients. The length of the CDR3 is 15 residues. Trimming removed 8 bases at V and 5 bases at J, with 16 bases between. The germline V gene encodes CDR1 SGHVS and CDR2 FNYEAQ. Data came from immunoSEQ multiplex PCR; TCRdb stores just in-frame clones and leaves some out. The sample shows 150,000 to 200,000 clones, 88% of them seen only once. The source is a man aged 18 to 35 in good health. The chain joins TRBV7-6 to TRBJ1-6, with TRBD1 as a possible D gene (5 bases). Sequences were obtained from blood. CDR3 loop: CASAVGVRNNSPLHF. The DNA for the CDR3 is TGTGCCAGCGCGGTAGGGGTGAGGAATAATTCACCCCTCCACTTT.